A single sample gave rise to the 4 T cell receptor beta chains below, sequenced in a study of T cell responses to AZD1222 COVID-19 vaccine. Clones were read by immunoSEQ multiplex PCR, and TCRdb kept only the in-frame ones, dropping some. In the table there are about 110,000 clones, around nine tenths of which are singletons. Specimen: peripheral blood, collected 28 days after the second AZD1222 dose. These receptors came from an adult who received the AZD1222 COVID-19 vaccine.

The gene calls are TRBV10-3 and TRBJ2-2, with 7 bases that match TRBD2. This CDR3 spans 14 amino acids. Losses at the gene ends were 4 bases for V and 1 base for J; bases not matched to a gene: 0. Germline CDR1 is ENHRY and CDR2 is SYGVKD. CDR3 in DNA: TGTGCCATCAGTGCGGGAGGGAACACCGGGGAGCTGTTTTTT. This gives the protein CAISAGGNTGELFF.

The chain couples TRBV28 to TRBJ1-5; a possible D gene is TRBD1 (5 bases). The CDR3 totals 14 residues. Germline V lookup: CDR1 MDHEN, CDR2 SYDVKM. V was cut by 6 bases and J by 6 bases, with 15 bases left in between. CDR3 amino acids: CASSFGTRVQPQHF. CDR3 DNA: TGTGCCAGCAGCTTCGGGACTCGGGTTCAGCCCCAGCATTTT.

This clone was picked up one time. The chain recombines TRBV28 with TRBJ1-5; the D gene is possibly TRBD1 (6 bases). The CDR3 sequence is 14 residues long. Germline CDR1 is MDHEN and CDR2 is SYDVKM. The V end lost 5 bases, the J end lost 8 bases, and 16 bases lay between the germline ends. The CDR3 region has the DNA TGTGCCAGCAGTACAGGACAGACTAGCAAGCCCCAGCATTTT. Amino acid sequence: CASSTGQTSKPQHF.

The chain uses TRBV4-3 and TRBJ2-2; 7 bases are a match to TRBD2. The CDR3 has 17 amino acids. Germline V gene data show CDR1 as LGHNA and CDR2 as YSLEER. The ends lost 0 bases at V and 6 bases at J; junction bases unmatched: 10. Written as DNA, the CDR3 is TGCGCCAGCAGCCAAGATTCCCCCTTTGGGAGGGCCGGGGAGCTGTTTTTT. This sequence encodes CASSQDSPFGRAGELFF.